Presented here are 7 T cell receptor beta chains from one specimen sequenced in a study of cytomegalovirus exposure and HLA in healthy donors. The PCR ran on 60 Vbeta and 13 Jbeta primers. Profiling relied on immunoSEQ multiplex PCR, and the TCRdb table lists in-frame clones only, not all of them. Of about 170,000 clones listed, roughly 80% are singletons. The sequenced material came from PBMCs. Receptors were obtained from a woman aged 18-29 years in good health and CMV-seronegative.

For this clone: Other DNA sequences from this sample encode an identical CDR3 as well. The rearrangement uses TRBV9 and TRBJ2-1, with 12 bases lining up with TRBD2. Trimming took 1 base from V and 7 from J; bases not matched to a gene: 6. This CDR3 is built from 16 residues. The germline gives CDR1 SGDLS, CDR2 YYNGEE. This CDR3 reads CASSVSSGRAGNEQFF. The CDR3 bases are TGTGCCAGCAGCGTATCTAGCGGGAGGGCCGGGAATGAGCAGTTCTTC.

The chain recombines TRBV2 with TRBJ1-5; 12 nucleotides agree with TRBD1. After removal of 4 bases from V and 2 bases from J, the junction contained 12 bases not matched to a gene. CDR1 and CDR2 from the germline V gene are SNHLY and FYNNEI. This CDR3 comprises 19 residues. CDR3 bases: TGTGCCAGCAGTGCGATAGTCGGGACAGGGGGCGCGGGCAATCAGCCCCAGCATTTT. It is translated as CASSAIVGTGGAGNQPQHF.

J is TRBJ2-2 and V is TRBV5-1, with D perhaps matching TRBD1 (6 bases). The germline V gene has CDR1 SGHRS and CDR2 YFSETQ. V lost 4 bases to trimming and J lost 2 bases, with 9 bases between them. This CDR3 is built from 14 residues. As DNA, the CDR3 is TGCGCCAGCAGCCAGGGGTTCAACACCGGGGAGCTGTTTTTT. This sequence encodes CASSQGFNTGELFF.

The rearrangement joins TRBV28 to TRBJ2-7; 7 bases agree with TRBD2. The CDR3 consists of 14 residues. The germline V gene has CDR1 MDHEN and CDR2 SYDVKM. J gave up 2 bases and V 6 bases, and 7 bases lay outside the gene matches. The CDR3 nucleotides are TGTGCCAGCAGGGGCGGGAGCGGAACCTACGAGCAGTACTTC. Its protein is CASRGGSGTYEQYF.

The J gene is TRBJ1-4, the V gene TRBV19; tentatively, D is TRBD1 (5 bases). Between the trimmed V and J ends, which lost 3 bases and 4 bases, there was a span of 15 bases. The CDR3 spans 16 residues. Germline V CDR1 and CDR2: LNHDA, SQIVND (reference sequence). This CDR3 reads CASSIGQGGYNEKLFF. As DNA, the CDR3 is TGTGCCAGTAGTATCGGGCAGGGCGGCTATAATGAAAAACTGTTTTTT.

V usage is TRBV4-1 and J usage is TRBJ2-3; tentative D call: TRBD2 (5 bases). The length of the CDR3 is 17 residues. V was pared by 0 bases and J by 4 bases, with 17 bases between. Germline assignment: CDR1 MGHRA and CDR2 YSYEKL. CDR3 region: CASSQDRSPEAADTQYF. CDR3 bases: TGCGCCAGCAGCCAAGATCGTTCACCCGAAGCGGCAGATACGCAGTATTTT.

The chain links TRBV7-2 to TRBJ1-1; 7 bases match TRBD1. V lost 3 bases and J lost 1; bases outside the gene matches: 2. This CDR3 has 14 amino acids. CDR1 is SGHTA, CDR2 FQGNSA, per germline. CDR3 coding DNA: TGTGCCAGCAGCTTCCGGACAGGGAACACTGAAGCTTTCTTT. Amino acid sequence: CASSFRTGNTEAFF.